This T cell receptor beta chain was documented in a study of cytomegalovirus exposure and HLA in healthy donors. Study results and caveats: Roughly even sequencing depth across donors was the assumption behind the presence/absence analyses. In vitro checks showed that three CMV-associated chains really do target CMV antigens. Analyzed later, association rates of TCRs varied across HLA loci, with DRB1 most and HLA-C fewest.

Donors showed nominal health when sampled, although they likely had unrecorded immune exposures. Researchers ran the PCR with 60 Vbeta and 13 Jbeta primers. Assay: immunoSEQ multiplex PCR; the TCRdb copy retains only in-frame clones and omits some. The data show more than 150,000 clones, approximately 81% seen once. With regard to this clone: The antigen is unknown.

The receptor was isolated from a woman between 18 and 29 years old in good health and CMV-seronegative. Sequenced material: PBMCs.

CDR3 in DNA: TGCAGCGGAGCCGGGACAGGGACCCAGTACTTC. Translation: CSGAGTGTQYF. The chain uses TRBV29-1 and TRBJ2-5; the match to TRBD1 covers 8 bases. Germline V CDR1 and CDR2: SQVTM, ANQGSEA. V was clipped by 7 bases and J by 7 bases; unmatched bases: 5. The CDR3 covers 11 residues.